These 9 T cell receptor beta chains were sequenced from one sample in a study of cytomegalovirus exposure and HLA in healthy donors. Measured with immunoSEQ multiplex PCR; TCRdb has only the in-frame clones, and not every one. Of 210,000 or so clones listed, roughly 88% are singletons. Sample: PBMCs. The receptor set was obtained from a woman younger than 30 in good health and CMV-seronegative.

This clone turned up a few times. The gene calls are TRBV30 and TRBJ2-1; tentative D call: TRBD1 (5 bases). CDR3 length equals 15 residues. Trimming cost V 0 bases and J 3 bases, with 12 bases left between them. CDR1 GTSNPN and CDR2 SVGIG come from the germline V gene (reference sequence). CDR3 region: CAWSVSGMDYNEQFF. For the CDR3, the DNA is TGTGCCTGGAGTGTTTCAGGGATGGACTACAATGAGCAGTTCTTC.

V is TRBV28 and J is TRBJ1-5, with TRBD1 identical over 8 bases. Germline loops: CDR1 MDHEN, CDR2 SYDVKM. The CDR3 consists of 16 residues. J lost 9 bases, V lost 4 bases, and 14 bases had no gene match. CDR3 in amino acids: CASSSSLGQGGTPQHF. In nucleotides, the CDR3 is TGTGCCAGCAGTTCCTCGCTTGGACAGGGCGGGACGCCCCAGCATTTT.

V and J are TRBV6-5 and TRBJ1-3; tentative D call: TRBD1 (6 bases). V was clipped by 2 bases and J by 0 bases, with 8 bases between them. The CDR3 spans 15 residues. The germline V gene has CDR1 MNHEY and CDR2 SVGAGI. CDR3 coding DNA: TGTGCCAGCAGTTACGACAGGAACTCTGGAAACACCATATATTTT. It yields the protein CASSYDRNSGNTIYF.

As concerns this clone: The junction and the germline gene differ at one end; a read error may be behind it. The gene calls are TRBV11-2 and TRBJ2-7; the D gene is possibly TRBD1 (6 bases). The germline V gene has CDR1 SGHAT and CDR2 FQNNGV. The length of the CDR3 is 13 residues. The chain's CDR3 is CASSLDQAGTMHF. In DNA, the CDR3 is TGTGCCAGCAGCTTAGATCAAGCCGGGACAATGCACTTC.

The chain combines TRBV9 with TRBJ2-6; TRBD2 is a possible D gene (6 bases). The CDR3 runs 17 residues. Germline values: CDR1 SGDLS, CDR2 YYNGEE. Trimming took 4 bases from V and 0 from J, leaving 14 bases between them. This CDR3 is CASSSRGLSSGANVLTF. CDR3 nucleotide sequence: TGTGCCAGCAGCTCCCGGGGACTGAGCTCTGGGGCCAACGTCCTGACTTTC.

The chain joins TRBV5-6 to TRBJ2-1; 12 bases map to TRBD2. Germline V gene sequence: CDR1 SGHDT, CDR2 YYEEEE. Trimming at V came to 0 bases and at J to 7 bases, leaving 5 bases not matched to a gene. The CDR3 consists of 16 residues. The DNA of the CDR3 is TGTGCCAGCAGCTTGGGCGCACTAGCGGGAGGTAATGAGCAGTTCTTC. It yields the protein CASSLGALAGGNEQFF.

The chain carries TRBV5-8 and TRBJ1-2, with 7 bases aligning to TRBD1. The CDR3 consists of 13 residues. V lost 4 bases and J lost 4; bases outside the gene matches: 4. CDR1 is SGHTS and CDR2 is YDEGEE in the germline V gene. The CDR3 reads CASSANRGYGYTF. CDR3 nucleotides: TGTGCCAGCAGCGCCAACAGGGGCTATGGCTACACCTTC. Supplemented by reference TRBV5-8 and TRBJ1-2, the full variable domain reads EAGVTQSPTHLIKTRGQQATLRCSPISGHTSVYWYQQALGLGLQFLLWYDEGEERNRGNFPPRFSGRQFPNYSSELNVNALELEDSALYLCASSANRGYGYTFGSGTRLTVV.

This rearrangement joins TRBV7-8 to TRBJ1-5; unclear D gene. CDR1 SGHVS and CDR2 FQNEAQ come from the germline V gene. The CDR3 has 12 residues. Trimming removed 4 bases at V and 10 bases at J, with 11 bases between. The CDR3, as DNA: TGTGCCAGCAGCTGGTATAACTCTCCCCAGCATTTT. Its translation is CASSWYNSPQHF.

The CDR3 region is CASLPGISTDTQYF. CDR3 bases: TGTGCCAGCCTCCCAGGCATAAGCACAGATACGCAGTATTTT. This chain uses TRBV28 with TRBJ2-3; D ambiguous. The CDR3 runs 14 residues. The ends were cut back, 8 bases at V and 0 bases at J, with 12 bases in the middle. Germline CDR1 and CDR2: MDHEN and SYDVKM.